Listed below are T cell receptor beta chains from one sample, sequenced in a study of blood T cell repertoires in COVID-19. Libraries were prepared by immunoSEQ multiplex PCR; TCRdb keeps only in-frame clonotypes and omits some of them. Among approximately 200,000 clones listed, around 90% were seen once. Sequences were obtained from PBMCs or T cells enriched from blood (not recorded which). The source of these receptors is a woman younger than 45 who had recovered from COVID-19. Each CDR3 is given with its conserved first and last residue. D genes are given only for firm matches. Size values are once, few and many counts, or a class for expanded clones, and some rows have none.

v_gene,d_gene,j_gene,abundance,CDR3aa,CDR3nt
TRBV7-2,TRBD1,TRBJ1-2,-,CASSLERGRGYGYTF,TGTGCCAGCAGCTTAGAAAGGGGGCGGGGCTATGGCTACACCTTC
TRBV2,TRBD1,TRBJ1-6,-,CASSGQGNNSPLHF,TGTGCCAGTTCGGGACAGGGGAATAATTCACCCCTCCACTTT
TRBV12-3/TRBV12-4,-,TRBJ1-2,-,CASSPGQYYGYTF,TGTGCCAGCAGCCCCGGACAGTACTATGGCTACACCTTC
TRBV11-1,-,TRBJ1-4,-,CASSYDGGSSEKLFF,TGTGCCAGCAGCTATGACGGGGGGTCTTCGGAAAAACTGTTTTTT
TRBV7-2,-,TRBJ2-5,few,CASSLFTAGQETQYF,TGTGCCAGCAGCTTATTTACGGCAGGCCAAGAGACCCAGTACTTC
TRBV7-9,-,TRBJ1-1,-,CASSPAAGRDIHTEAFF,TGTGCCAGCAGCCCCGCGGCAGGGAGGGATATTCACACTGAAGCTTTCTTT
TRBV7-8,-,TRBJ1-4,-,CASSRRDTYEKLFF,TGTGCCAGCAGCCGCCGGGACACCTATGAAAAACTGTTTTTT
TRBV28,-,TRBJ1-1,-,CASTLGGYNTEAFF,TGTGCCAGCACCCTGGGGGGGTATAACACTGAAGCTTTCTTT
TRBV24-1,-,TRBJ2-6,-,CATSTSFSGANVLTF,TGTGCCACCAGCACGAGCTTCTCTGGGGCCAACGTCCTGACTTTC
TRBV28,TRBD1,TRBJ1-2,-,CASSPPDRGGYGYTF,TGTGCCAGCAGTCCCCCGGACAGGGGAGGCTATGGCTACACCTTC
TRBV25-1,TRBD1,TRBJ2-7,-,CASSPGQGSYEQYF,TGTGCCAGCAGCCCGGGACAGGGATCATACGAGCAGTACTTC
TRBV28,-,TRBJ1-2,few,CASSLGRGLPRGYTF,TGTGCCAGCAGTTTAGGCAGGGGTCTCCCTAGGGGCTACACCTTC
TRBV11-3,TRBD1,TRBJ1-2,-,CASSGGTGQTHAYGYTF,TGTGCCAGCAGCGGGGGGACAGGGCAAACCCATGCCTATGGCTACACCTTC
TRBV7-2,TRBD2,TRBJ2-3,many,CASSTWTSGGADTQYF,TGTGCCAGCAGCACCTGGACTAGCGGGGGGGCAGATACGCAGTATTTT
TRBV20-1,-,TRBJ1-1,-,CSVREGSTEAFF,TGCAGTGTTCGTGAGGGGAGCACTGAAGCTTTCTTT
TRBV13,TRBD1,TRBJ2-6,-,CASSLAWGQGTGANVLTF,TGTGCCAGCAGTCTAGCGTGGGGACAGGGGACTGGGGCCAACGTCCTGACTTTC
TRBV6-1,TRBD2,TRBJ2-2,-,CASSDLARGAGELFF,TGTGCCAGCAGTGATCTAGCGCGGGGGGCCGGGGAGCTGTTTTTT
TRBV19,-,TRBJ1-2,-,CASSITSTNYGYTF,TGTGCCAGTAGTATAACCTCTACTAACTATGGCTACACCTTC
TRBV7-9,-,TRBJ1-3,few,CASSRDSGNTIYF,TGTGCCAGCAGCCGGGACTCTGGAAACACCATATATTTT
TRBV28,TRBD1,TRBJ2-7,-,CASSLGTGDTYEQYF,TGTGCCAGCAGTTTGGGGACAGGGGACACCTACGAGCAGTACTTC
TRBV3-1/TRBV3-2,TRBD1,TRBJ2-1,-,CASSPTGAVYNEQFF,TGTGCCAGCAGCCCGACAGGGGCCGTCTACAATGAGCAGTTCTTC
TRBV29-1,TRBD1,TRBJ2-2,once,CSVLDRENTGELFF,TGCAGCGTTCTCGACAGGGAGAACACCGGGGAGCTGTTTTTT
TRBV10-3,TRBD2,TRBJ2-1,-,CAINPGLAGINEQFF,TGTGCCATCAACCCGGGACTAGCGGGAATCAATGAGCAGTTCTTC
TRBV19,-,TRBJ1-3,-,CASSILRGSGNTIYF,TGTGCCAGTAGTATACTCAGGGGCTCTGGAAACACCATATATTTT
TRBV11-3,TRBD1,TRBJ2-7,-,CASSLGDRSEQYF,TGTGCCAGCAGCTTAGGGGACAGAAGTGAGCAGTACTTC
TRBV11-3,TRBD1,TRBJ2-5,-,CASSLPDRFRTQYF,TGTGCCAGCAGCTTACCGGACAGGTTTAGGACCCAGTACTTC
TRBV6-4,-,TRBJ1-1,-,CASSTGSAMNTEAFF,TGTGCCAGCAGTACAGGGTCAGCCATGAACACTGAAGCTTTCTTT